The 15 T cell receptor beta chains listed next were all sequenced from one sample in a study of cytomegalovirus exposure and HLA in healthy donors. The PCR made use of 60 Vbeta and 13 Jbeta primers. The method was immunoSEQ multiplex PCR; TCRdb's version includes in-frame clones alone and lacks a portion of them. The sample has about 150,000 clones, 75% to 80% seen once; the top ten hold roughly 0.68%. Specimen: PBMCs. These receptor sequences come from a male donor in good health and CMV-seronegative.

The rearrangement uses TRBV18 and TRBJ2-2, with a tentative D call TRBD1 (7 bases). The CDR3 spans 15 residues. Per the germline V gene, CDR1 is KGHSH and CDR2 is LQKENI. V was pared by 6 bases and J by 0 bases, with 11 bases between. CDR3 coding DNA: TGTGCCAGCTCGGCGGGACAGTCGAACACCGGGGAGCTGTTTTTT. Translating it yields CASSAGQSNTGELFF.

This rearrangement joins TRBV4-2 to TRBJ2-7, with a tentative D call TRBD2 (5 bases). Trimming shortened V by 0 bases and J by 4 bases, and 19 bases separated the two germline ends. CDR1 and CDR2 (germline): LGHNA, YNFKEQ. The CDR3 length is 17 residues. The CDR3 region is CASSQDLLQSRGYEQYF. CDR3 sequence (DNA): TGTGCCAGCAGCCAAGATCTCCTTCAGAGCAGAGGGTACGAGCAGTACTTC.

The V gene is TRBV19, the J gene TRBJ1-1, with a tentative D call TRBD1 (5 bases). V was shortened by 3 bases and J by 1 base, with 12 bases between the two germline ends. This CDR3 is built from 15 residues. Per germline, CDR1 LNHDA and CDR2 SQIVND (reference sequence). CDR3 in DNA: TGTGCCAGTAGTATCGGGAGGGGCCAGAACACTGAAGCTTTCTTT. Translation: CASSIGRGQNTEAFF.

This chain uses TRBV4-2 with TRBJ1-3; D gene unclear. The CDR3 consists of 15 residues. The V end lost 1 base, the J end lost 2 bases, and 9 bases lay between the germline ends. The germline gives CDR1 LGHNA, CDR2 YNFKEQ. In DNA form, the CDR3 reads TGTGCCAGCAGCCAAGGTGAGGGAACTGGAAACACCATATATTTT. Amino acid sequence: CASSQGEGTGNTIYF.

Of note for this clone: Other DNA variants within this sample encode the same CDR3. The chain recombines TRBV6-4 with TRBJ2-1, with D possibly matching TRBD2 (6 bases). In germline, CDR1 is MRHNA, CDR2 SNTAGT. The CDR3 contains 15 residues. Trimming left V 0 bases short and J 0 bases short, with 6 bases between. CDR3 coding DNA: TGTGCCAGCAGTGACTCTAGCGGCTCCTACAATGAGCAGTTCTTC. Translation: CASSDSSGSYNEQFF.

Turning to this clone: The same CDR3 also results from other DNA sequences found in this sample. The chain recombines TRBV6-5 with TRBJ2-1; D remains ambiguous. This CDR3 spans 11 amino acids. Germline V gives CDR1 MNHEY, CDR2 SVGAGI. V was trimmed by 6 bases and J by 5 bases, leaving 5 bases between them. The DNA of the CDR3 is TGTGCCAGCAGCCGAGACAATGAGCAGTTCTTC. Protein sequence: CASSRDNEQFF.

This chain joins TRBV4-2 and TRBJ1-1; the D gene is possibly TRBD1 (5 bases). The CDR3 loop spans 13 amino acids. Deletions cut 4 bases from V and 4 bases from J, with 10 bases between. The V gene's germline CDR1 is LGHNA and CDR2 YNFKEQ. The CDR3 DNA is TGTGCCAGCAGCCCACAGGTAGGCACTGAAGCTTTCTTT. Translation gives CASSPQVGTEAFF.

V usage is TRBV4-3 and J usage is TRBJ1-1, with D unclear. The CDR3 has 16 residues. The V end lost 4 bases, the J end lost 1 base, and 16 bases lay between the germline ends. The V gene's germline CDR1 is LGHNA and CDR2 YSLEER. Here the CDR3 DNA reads TGCGCCAGCAGCCGATCCCATAACGGGAAGAACACTGAAGCTTTCTTT. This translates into CASSRSHNGKNTEAFF.

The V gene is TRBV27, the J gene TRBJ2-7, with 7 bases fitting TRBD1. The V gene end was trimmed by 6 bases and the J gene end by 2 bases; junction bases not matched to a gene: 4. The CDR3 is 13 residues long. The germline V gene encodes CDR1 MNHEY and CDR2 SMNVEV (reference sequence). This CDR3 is CASRIQGTYEQYF. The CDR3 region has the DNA TGTGCCAGCAGGATACAGGGGACCTACGAGCAGTACTTC.

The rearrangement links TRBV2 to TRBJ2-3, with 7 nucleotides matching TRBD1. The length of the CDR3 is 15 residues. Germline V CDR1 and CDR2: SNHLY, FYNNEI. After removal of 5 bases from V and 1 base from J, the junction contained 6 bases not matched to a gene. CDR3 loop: CASSQRTGGTDTQYF. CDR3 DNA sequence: TGTGCCAGCAGTCAGCGGACAGGAGGCACAGATACGCAGTATTTT.

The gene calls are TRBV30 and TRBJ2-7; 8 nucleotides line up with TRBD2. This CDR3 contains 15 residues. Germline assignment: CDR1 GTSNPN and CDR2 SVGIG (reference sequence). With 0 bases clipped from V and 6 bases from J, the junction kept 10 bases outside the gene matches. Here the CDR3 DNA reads TGTGCCTGGAGTGTACGCGGGGGGCGAGGAGTCGAGCAGTACTTC. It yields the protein CAWSVRGGRGVEQYF.

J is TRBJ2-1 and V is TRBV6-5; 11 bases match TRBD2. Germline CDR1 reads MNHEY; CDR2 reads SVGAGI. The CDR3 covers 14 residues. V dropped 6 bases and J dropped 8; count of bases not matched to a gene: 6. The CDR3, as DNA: TGTGCCAGCAGCCAGGGACTAGCGGTCCATGAGCAGTTCTTC. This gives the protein CASSQGLAVHEQFF.

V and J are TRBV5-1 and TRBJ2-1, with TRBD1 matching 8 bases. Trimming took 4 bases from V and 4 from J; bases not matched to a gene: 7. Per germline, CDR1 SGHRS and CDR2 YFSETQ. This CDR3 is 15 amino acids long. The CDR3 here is CASSPEQGGYNEQFF. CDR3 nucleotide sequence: TGCGCCAGCAGCCCGGAACAGGGGGGTTACAATGAGCAGTTCTTC.

The CDR3 sequence is CASSQQGAKGLVYGYTF. DNA for the CDR3: TGTGCCAGCAGTCAACAGGGGGCGAAAGGTCTTGTCTATGGCTACACCTTC. The genes are TRBV2 and TRBJ1-2; 9 nucleotides line up with TRBD1. V lost 5 bases, J lost 4 bases, and 14 bases stayed unmatched. Germline V lookup: CDR1 SNHLY, CDR2 FYNNEI. CDR3 length equals 17 residues.

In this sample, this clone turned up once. As DNA, the CDR3 is TGTGCCAGCAGTTTATTTAGGGGGGGTGGTGAGCAGTTCTTC. The encoded protein is CASSLFRGGGEQFF. The chain has TRBV27 and TRBJ2-1, with TRBD2 as a possible D gene (7 bases). CDR1 and CDR2 from the germline V gene are MNHEY and SMNVEV (reference sequence). Trimming left V 1 base short and J 9 bases short, with 13 bases between. There are 14 residues in the CDR3.